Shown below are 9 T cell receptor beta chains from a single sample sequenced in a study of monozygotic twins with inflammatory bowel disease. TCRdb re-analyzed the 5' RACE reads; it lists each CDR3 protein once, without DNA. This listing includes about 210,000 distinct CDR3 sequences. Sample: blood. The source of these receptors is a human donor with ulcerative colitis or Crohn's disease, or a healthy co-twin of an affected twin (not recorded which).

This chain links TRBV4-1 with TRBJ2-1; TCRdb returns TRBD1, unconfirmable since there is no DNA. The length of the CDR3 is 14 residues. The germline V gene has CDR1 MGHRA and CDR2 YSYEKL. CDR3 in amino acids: CASSHSDGEWEQFF.

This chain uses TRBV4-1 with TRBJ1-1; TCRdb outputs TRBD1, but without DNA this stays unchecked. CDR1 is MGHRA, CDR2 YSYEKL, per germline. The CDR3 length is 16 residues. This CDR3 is CASSTGQGVANTEAFF.

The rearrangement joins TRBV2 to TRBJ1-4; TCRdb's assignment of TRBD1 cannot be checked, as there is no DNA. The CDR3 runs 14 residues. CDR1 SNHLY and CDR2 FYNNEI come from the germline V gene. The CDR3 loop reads CASSDGGSGEKLFF.

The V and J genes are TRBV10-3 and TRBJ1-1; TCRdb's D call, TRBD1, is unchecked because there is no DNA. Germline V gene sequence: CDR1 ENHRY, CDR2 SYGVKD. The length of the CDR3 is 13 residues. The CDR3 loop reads CAIRGNRGSEALF.

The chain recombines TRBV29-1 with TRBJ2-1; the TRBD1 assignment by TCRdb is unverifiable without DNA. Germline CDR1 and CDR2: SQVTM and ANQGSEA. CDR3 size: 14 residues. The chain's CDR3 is CSVDGGTAYNEQFF.

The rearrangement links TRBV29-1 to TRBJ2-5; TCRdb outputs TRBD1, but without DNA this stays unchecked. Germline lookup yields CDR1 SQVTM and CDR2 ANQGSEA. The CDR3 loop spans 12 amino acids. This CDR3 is CSVESGWETQYF.

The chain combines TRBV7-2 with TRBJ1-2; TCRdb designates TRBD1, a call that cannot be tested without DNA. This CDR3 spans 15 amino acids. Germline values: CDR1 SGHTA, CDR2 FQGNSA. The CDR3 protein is CASSFNRQIYYGYTF. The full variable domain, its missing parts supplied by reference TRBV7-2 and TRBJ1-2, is GAGVSQSPSNKVTEKGKDVELRCDPISGHTALYWYRQSLGQGLEFLIYFQGNSAPDKSGLPSDRFSAERTGGSVSTLTIQRTQQEDSAVYLCASSFNRQIYYGYTFGSGTRLTVV.

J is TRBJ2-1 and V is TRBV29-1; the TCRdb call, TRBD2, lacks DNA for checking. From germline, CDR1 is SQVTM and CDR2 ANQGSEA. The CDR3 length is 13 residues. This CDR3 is CSVERQAGGEQFF.

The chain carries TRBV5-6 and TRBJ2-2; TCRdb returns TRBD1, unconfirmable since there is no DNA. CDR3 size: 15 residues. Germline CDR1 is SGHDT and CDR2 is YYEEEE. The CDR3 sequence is CASSLRGGRAGELFF.